This T cell receptor (beta chain) was identified during a study of blood T cell repertoires in COVID-19. Study overall: The United States, Italy and Spain provided the acute and convalescent COVID-19 samples. PBMCs, B-cell-depleted T cells, or T cells were the source of the cDNA or gDNA that made up the material.

Seattle researchers signed up patients amid active infection and tracked them longitudinally. In the source study's methods: Estimated nucleated cell counts came from reference gene primer amplification. The repertoire was sequenced with immunoSEQ multiplex PCR; TCRdb's copy has only in-frame clones and lacks some. The D gene and trimming were derived from the DNA, and the V and J assignments and clone size from that table. The sample includes more than 150,000 clones, roughly 79% of them seen just once. The germline V gene encodes CDR1 SGHAT and CDR2 FQNNGV. This CDR3 contains 16 residues. Trimming pared 1 base from V and 4 bases from J, leaving 16 bases between.

The source material was peripheral blood. The receptor's source is a woman aged 80 or over with COVID-19, enrolled during active disease. J is TRBJ2-5 and V is TRBV11-2; weak D call: TRBD1 (5 bases). CDR3 nucleotide sequence: TGTGCCAGCAGCTTAGCGGTGCCAGGGAAAGGAGAGACCCAGTACTTC. This gives the protein CASSLAVPGKGETQYF.